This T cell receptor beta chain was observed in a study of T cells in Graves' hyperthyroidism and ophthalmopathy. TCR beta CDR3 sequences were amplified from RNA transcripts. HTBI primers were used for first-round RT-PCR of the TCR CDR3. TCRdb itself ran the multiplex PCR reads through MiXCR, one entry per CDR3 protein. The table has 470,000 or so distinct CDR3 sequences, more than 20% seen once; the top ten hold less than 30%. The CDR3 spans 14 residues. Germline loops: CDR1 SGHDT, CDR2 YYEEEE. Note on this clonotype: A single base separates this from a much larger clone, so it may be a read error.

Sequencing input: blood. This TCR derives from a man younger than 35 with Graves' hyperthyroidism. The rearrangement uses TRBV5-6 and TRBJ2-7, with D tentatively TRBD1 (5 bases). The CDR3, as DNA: TGTGTCAGCAGCTTGGCCGGCAGGGACTACGAGCAGTACTTC. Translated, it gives CVSSLAGRDYEQYF.